The next 11 T cell receptor beta chains were all read from a single sample in a study of post-analysis software for immune sequencing data. Study conclusions and caveats: Included in a set of five TRBV segments more frequent in patients than controls were TRBV5-6, TRBV5-1 and TRBV20-1.

Their specific antigens are unknown. Every TCR beta cDNA library bore unique molecular identifiers. TCRdb called the PCR reads again in MiXCR, with one record for every CDR3 protein. The table has more than 500,000 distinct CDR3 sequences, around 36% seen once. The specimen sequenced was blood. The receptors were gathered from a girl younger than 18 with multiple sclerosis.

This clonotype was detected a few times. The chain carries TRBV2 and TRBJ2-3, with D hard to call. The CDR3 has 15 amino acids. Per the germline V gene, CDR1 is SNHLY and CDR2 is FYNNEI. The germline V and J ends were trimmed by 0 bases and 0 bases, with 7 bases remaining between them. The CDR3 region is CASSEAGQSTDTQYF. The CDR3, as DNA: TGTGCCAGCAGTGAAGCTGGGCAGAGCACAGATACGCAGTATTTT.

The sample holds a few counts of this clonotype. This chain uses TRBV7-9 with TRBJ1-2; TRBD1 is a possible D gene (6 bases). V lost 4 bases to trimming and J lost 8 bases, with 11 bases between them. CDR1 is SEHNR and CDR2 is FQNEAQ in the germline V gene (reference sequence). The CDR3 loop spans 12 amino acids. This CDR3 reads CASSSRGSGYTF. CDR3 in DNA: TGTGCCAGCAGCTCCAGGGGTAGCGGCTACACCTTC.

The table lists this clonotype with a few counts. This chain uses TRBV28 with TRBJ2-6; D is possibly TRBD1 (5 bases). Germline lookup yields CDR1 MDHEN and CDR2 SYDVKM. V lost 3 bases and J lost 6, with 9 bases in between. The CDR3 totals 14 residues. CDR3 DNA sequence: TGTGCCAGCAGTTTGGGGCAGATGGCCAACGTCCTGACTTTC. This sequence encodes CASSLGQMANVLTF.

The V and J genes are TRBV6-6 and TRBJ2-5; D gene ambiguous. This CDR3 is 12 amino acids long. Germline V lookup: CDR1 MNHNY, CDR2 SVGAGI (reference sequence). The V end lost 5 bases, the J end lost 11 bases, and 15 bases lay between the germline ends. The CDR3 spells CASSDIQDEQYF. The CDR3 DNA reads as TGTGCCAGCAGTGATATCCAGGATGAGCAGTACTTC.

The chain joins TRBV20-1 to TRBJ2-5, with 10 bases aligning to TRBD2. The V and J ends lost 5 bases and 11 bases, in that order; junction bases with no gene match: 14. This CDR3 comprises 14 residues. CDR1 is DFQATT, CDR2 SNEGSKA, per germline (reference sequence). Written as DNA, the CDR3 is TGCAGTGCTGAAGCGGGGGGGTACGAGGATGAGCAGTACTTC. Translating it yields CSAEAGGYEDEQYF.

The genes are TRBV6-6 and TRBJ2-7, with D maybe TRBD1 (5 bases). Germline V gene lookup returns CDR1 MNHNY and CDR2 SVGAGI (reference sequence). V was clipped by 5 bases and J by 6 bases, with 8 bases between them. CDR3 length: 11 residues. DNA for the CDR3: TGTGCCAGCAGTCCCCAGGGCGAGCAGTACTTC. It yields the protein CASSPQGEQYF.

This chain uses TRBV7-9 with TRBJ2-7; 10 bases line up with TRBD1. Germline V gene sequence: CDR1 SEHNR, CDR2 FQNEAQ (reference sequence). Trimming took 6 bases from V and 6 from J; bases not matched to a gene: 11. The CDR3 extends over 15 amino acids. In nucleotides, the CDR3 is TGTGCCAGCAGTATCATTGGGGACAGGGGCGCCGAGCAGTACTTC. This sequence encodes CASSIIGDRGAEQYF. Full variable domain (remainder filled in from reference TRBV7-9 and TRBJ2-7): DTGVSQNPRHKITKRGQNVTFRCDPISEHNRLYWYRQTLGQGPEFLTYFQNEAQLEKSRLLSDRFSAERPKGSFSTLEIQRTEQGDSAMYLCASSIIGDRGAEQYFGPGTRLTVT.

The chain uses TRBV29-1 and TRBJ1-1, with 10 bases fitting TRBD1. In germline, CDR1 is SQVTM, CDR2 ANQGSEA. The CDR3 consists of 13 residues. J gave up 2 bases and V 6 bases, and 3 bases lay outside the gene matches. CDR3 sequence (DNA): TGCAGCGTGGACAGGGGGGCAAACACTGAAGCTTTCTTT. Translated, it gives CSVDRGANTEAFF.

This chain joins TRBV7-3 and TRBJ2-3; 7 bases map to TRBD2. J lost 5 bases, V lost 1 base, and 3 bases had no gene match. Germline V gives CDR1 SGHTA, CDR2 FQGTGA. This CDR3 contains 14 residues. CDR3 sequence reads: CASSLIGGGDTQYF. The CDR3 nucleotides read TGTGCCAGCAGCTTAATCGGCGGGGGAGATACGCAGTATTTT.

The chain combines TRBV5-1 with TRBJ1-6; D is perhaps TRBD1 (6 bases). Germline-derived CDR1 and CDR2 are SGHRS and YFSETQ. V dropped 4 bases and J dropped 11 bases, with 16 bases sitting between them. This CDR3 has 14 residues. For the CDR3, the DNA is TGCGCCAGCAGCCGTGGCAGGGGTGATGCACCCCTCCACTTT. It translates to CASSRGRGDAPLHF.

This clonotype was seen just once. V is TRBV29-1 and J is TRBJ2-2; weak D call: TRBD2 (6 bases). From germline, CDR1 is SQVTM and CDR2 ANQGSEA. V dropped 3 bases and J dropped 6 bases, with 11 bases sitting between them. CDR3 length: 13 residues. CDR3 DNA sequence: TGCAGCGTTGAGACTAGAATTCCCGGGGAGCTGTTTTTT. Translated: CSVETRIPGELFF.